This passage covers 16 T cell receptor beta chains from one sample sequenced in a study of shared clonotypes between healthy human individuals. The table came from immunoSEQ multiplex PCR; TCRdb's copy has only in-frame clones and leaves some out. The sample lists approximately 500,000 clones, over 60% occurring once. The specimen sequenced was PBMCs. The source is a woman in her 40s in good health. Some clones in this sample may be carry-over from other donors' samples.

This chain uses TRBV29-1 with TRBJ2-7; the match to TRBD1 covers 9 bases. Germline V gives CDR1 SQVTM, CDR2 ANQGSEA. The CDR3 spans 12 residues. With V trimmed by 6 bases and J by 5 bases, 5 bases remained unmatched. CDR3 in DNA: TGCAGCGTCGGGGACAGGGATAACGAGCAGTACTTC. Its protein is CSVGDRDNEQYF.

This clone was recorded once. The J gene is TRBJ2-1, the V gene TRBV18; D is unresolved. V lost 2 bases and J 0 bases, leaving 11 bases between the germline ends. From germline, CDR1 is KGHSH and CDR2 LQKENI. This CDR3 is built from 16 residues. The CDR3 nucleotides read TGTGCCAGCTCACCAGGGTACTTAAGCTCCTACAATGAGCAGTTCTTC. Its protein is CASSPGYLSSYNEQFF.

The V call is TRBV11-2, the J call TRBJ2-5, with TRBD1 as a possible D gene (5 bases). Between the trimmed V and J ends, which lost 1 base and 5 bases, there was a span of 17 bases. The length of the CDR3 is 16 residues. The germline CDR1 and CDR2 sequences are SGHAT and FQNNGV. This CDR3 is CASSLGGLGEGETQYF. CDR3 DNA: TGTGCCAGCAGCTTAGGGGGTTTAGGGGAAGGGGAGACCCAGTACTTC.

The chain couples TRBV7-9 to TRBJ1-2, with a tentative D call TRBD1 (6 bases). The CDR3 has 14 residues. CDR1 SEHNR and CDR2 FQNEAQ come from the germline V gene (reference sequence). V was trimmed by 4 bases and J by 5 bases, leaving 14 bases between them. This chain's CDR3 is CASSSSGTNYGYTF. CDR3 DNA sequence: TGTGCCAGCAGCTCCTCCGGGACAAATTATGGCTACACCTTC.

V and J are TRBV7-9 and TRBJ2-7; TRBD2 matches at 9 bases. Trimming took 4 bases from V and 3 from J; bases not matched to a gene: 10. CDR3 length: 16 residues. Germline CDR1 reads SEHNR; CDR2 reads FQNEAQ (reference sequence). This CDR3 is CASSSWTSEKIYEQYF. The CDR3 nucleotides are TGTGCCAGCAGCTCATGGACTAGCGAGAAAATCTACGAGCAGTACTTC.

The CDR3 protein is CASSKDRDSYNEQFF. The CDR3, as DNA: TGTGCCAGCAGTAAGGACAGGGATTCTTACAATGAGCAGTTCTTC. The rearrangement joins TRBV6-5 to TRBJ2-1; 8 bases agree with TRBD1. J gave up 4 bases and V 5 bases, and 7 bases lay outside the gene matches. Germline CDR1 reads MNHEY; CDR2 reads SVGAGI. The CDR3 is made up of 15 amino acids.

This chain connects TRBV7-9 to TRBJ1-1; TRBD1 matches 7 bases. The V segment lost 5 bases and the J segment 9 bases; nucleotides outside the gene matches: 6. CDR3 length: 12 amino acids. CDR1 and CDR2 (germline): SEHNR, FQNEAQ (reference sequence). The CDR3 bases are TGTGCCAGCAGCAACCGGGACAGTCAAGCTTTCTTT. Its protein product is CASSNRDSQAFF.

V and J are TRBV6-5 and TRBJ2-7; no definite D call. Germline V CDR1 and CDR2: MNHEY, SVGAGI. Trimming took 0 bases from V and 4 from J, leaving 7 bases between them. This CDR3 comprises 13 residues. The CDR3 region is CASSYSPTYEQYF. As DNA, the CDR3 is TGTGCCAGCAGTTACTCTCCCACTTACGAGCAGTACTTC.

This clone appeared a single time. V is TRBV6-1 and J is TRBJ2-3, with TRBD1 as a possible D gene (5 bases). There are 13 residues in the CDR3. Germline-derived CDR1 and CDR2 are MNHNS and SASEGT. Trimming took 6 bases from V and 0 from J, leaving 7 bases between them. The CDR3, as DNA: TGTGCCAGCAGCACAGGTAGCACAGATACGCAGTATTTT. Encoded protein: CASSTGSTDTQYF.

This clone has a handful of counts. The V and J genes are TRBV5-1 and TRBJ2-2; no definite D call. V lost 0 bases, J lost 6 bases, and 12 bases lay in between. The V gene's germline CDR1 is SGHRS and CDR2 YFSETQ. This CDR3 has 15 residues. CDR3 loop: CASSLVANSAGELFF. CDR3 sequence (DNA): TGCGCCAGCAGCTTGGTTGCTAATTCGGCCGGGGAGCTGTTTTTT.

This clone was counted a few times. Additional DNA sequences in this sample encode the identical CDR3. The chain's CDR3 is CASSPSGRNTGELFF. The CDR3, as DNA: TGTGCCAGTAGTCCTAGCGGGAGGAACACCGGGGAGCTGTTTTTT. The chain recombines TRBV19 with TRBJ2-2; 10 bases match TRBD2. The CDR3 runs 15 residues. Germline lookup yields CDR1 LNHDA and CDR2 SQIVND (reference sequence). The trim removed 5 bases at V and 1 base at J, leaving 1 base unmatched.

Points on this clone: Other DNA variants within this sample encode the same CDR3. The J gene is TRBJ1-2, the V gene TRBV28; D ambiguous. V gave up 1 base and J gave up 2 bases, with 8 bases separating them. Germline-derived CDR1 and CDR2 are MDHEN and SYDVKM. CDR3 size: 14 residues. The CDR3 sequence: CASSLSGWNYGYTF. For the CDR3, the DNA is TGTGCCAGCAGTTTATCGGGGTGGAACTATGGCTACACCTTC.

V gene TRBV7-2 combines with J gene TRBJ2-1, with TRBD2 matching 10 bases. There are 15 residues in the CDR3. CDR1 is SGHTA and CDR2 is FQGNSA in the germline V gene. J lost 4 bases, V lost 6 bases, and 6 bases had no gene match. This chain's CDR3 is CASRSSGSRYNEQFF. In DNA form, the CDR3 reads TGTGCCAGCAGATCTAGCGGGAGTAGGTACAATGAGCAGTTCTTC.

A remark on this clone: This sample includes further DNA sequences coding for the same CDR3. The chain recombines TRBV7-9 with TRBJ2-3; a weak D match, TRBD1 (5 bases). The CDR3 covers 11 residues. The ends were cut back, 7 bases at V and 6 bases at J, with 8 bases in the middle. The germline CDR1 and CDR2 sequences are SEHNR and FQNEAQ (reference sequence). The DNA for the CDR3 is TGTGCCAGCACCAGGGTGGATACGCAGTATTTT. Its translation: CASTRVDTQYF.

V usage is TRBV15 and J usage is TRBJ1-5; D is unclear. This CDR3 region has 13 residues. The germline CDR1 and CDR2 sequences are LNHNV and YYDKDF (reference sequence). V was shortened by 0 bases and J by 6 bases, with 6 bases between the two germline ends. CDR3 protein: CATSRDLAQPQHF. In DNA, the CDR3 is TGTGCCACCAGCAGAGATCTGGCTCAGCCCCAGCATTTT.

The CDR3 bases are TGCGCCAGCAGCCAAGCTGACAGACCTCATAACTATGGCTACACCTTC. It translates to CASSQADRPHNYGYTF. The rearrangement joins TRBV4-1 to TRBJ1-2, with D tentatively TRBD1 (5 bases). The CDR3 totals 16 residues. Trimming left V 1 base short and J 1 base short, with 13 bases between. The germline CDR1 and CDR2 sequences are MGHRA and YSYEKL.